This entry concerns a single T cell receptor beta chain. Antigen specificity is unknown. The data were obtained in a study of T cells after yellow fever vaccination. As for the study in general: Where fractions had low cell numbers, libraries were prepared from them with the SMART-Seq v4 Ultra Low Input RNA kit. Study-level results: Clones from primary vaccination mostly reappeared after the booster (roughly 97% CD4, approximately 86% CD8). Researchers noted that a small share of clonotypes showed up in both CD4 and CD8 compartments.

V was shortened by 1 base and J by 6 bases, with 10 bases between the two germline ends. The germline V gene encodes CDR1 MGHRA and CDR2 YSYEKL. The CDR3 consists of 15 residues. Universal primer sites and UMIs were introduced during 5'RACE template-switching synthesis of TCR cDNA. TCRdb redid the calling of the 5' RACE reads with MiXCR, one entry per CDR3 protein. The data contain about 310,000 distinct CDR3 sequences, around 4% of them singletons. Sequenced here: PBMCs, sampled on the day of the yellow fever booster vaccination. The clonotype was recovered from a man younger than 35 who received the YFV17D yellow fever vaccine. The chain links TRBV4-1 to TRBJ1-6; D perhaps matches TRBD1 (6 bases). CDR3 coding DNA: TGCGCCAGCAGCCAAGGAATAGGGGGTAATTCACCCCTCCACTTT. It encodes CASSQGIGGNSPLHF.